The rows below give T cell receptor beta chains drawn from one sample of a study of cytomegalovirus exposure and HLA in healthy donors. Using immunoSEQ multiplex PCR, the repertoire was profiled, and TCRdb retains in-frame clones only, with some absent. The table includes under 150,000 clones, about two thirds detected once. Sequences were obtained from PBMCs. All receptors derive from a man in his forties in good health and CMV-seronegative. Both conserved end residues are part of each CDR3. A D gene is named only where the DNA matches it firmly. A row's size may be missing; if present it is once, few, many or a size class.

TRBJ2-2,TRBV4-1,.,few,TGCGCCAGCAGCCAAGAAGAGGGGGGGAGCGGGGAGCTGTTTTTT,CASSQEEGGSGELFF
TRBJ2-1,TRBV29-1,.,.,TGCAGCGTCGCTCCATTCCAGTACAATGAGCAGTTCTTC,CSVAPFQYNEQFF
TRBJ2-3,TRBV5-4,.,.,TGTGCCAGCAGCTTGTTCCTCGGGGCAGATACGCAGTATTTT,CASSLFLGADTQYF
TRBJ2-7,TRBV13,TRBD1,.,TGTGCCAGCAGTCCGACCGGGACAGGGCCCTACTACGAGCAGTACTTC,CASSPTGTGPYYEQYF
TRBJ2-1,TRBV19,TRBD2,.,TGTGCCAGTAGTCCTGGGACTAATTACAATGAGCAGTTCTTC,CASSPGTNYNEQFF
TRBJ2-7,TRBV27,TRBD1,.,TGTGCCAGCAGTTTCGGGGCAGGGGGTGGATACGAGCAGTACTTC,CASSFGAGGGYEQYF
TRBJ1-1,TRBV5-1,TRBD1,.,TGCGCCAGCAGCATAAAGCCGGGACAGATGAACACTGAAGCTTTCTTT,CASSIKPGQMNTEAFF
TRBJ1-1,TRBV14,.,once,TGTGCCAGCAGCCAACATGGGGGCCGGGGCACTGAAGCTTTCTTT,CASSQHGGRGTEAFF
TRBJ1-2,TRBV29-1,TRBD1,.,TGCAGCGCCGATAGGACAGGGGCCGACTATGGCTACACCTTC,CSADRTGADYGYTF
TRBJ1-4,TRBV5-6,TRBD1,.,TGTGCCAGCAGCTTGGGTTTGACAGGGCCTAATGAAAAACTGTTTTTT,CASSLGLTGPNEKLFF
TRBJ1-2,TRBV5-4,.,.,TGTGCCAGCAGCTTGTGGGGGGGCCAGGCCCACTATGGCTACACCTTC,CASSLWGGQAHYGYTF
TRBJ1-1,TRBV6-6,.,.,TGTGCCAGCAGTTACTCTCCCAGGTACACTGAAGCTTTCTTT,CASSYSPRYTEAFF
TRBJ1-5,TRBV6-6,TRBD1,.,TGTGCCAGCAGTTCCGGGACAGGCCATAGCAATCAGCCCCAGCATTTT,CASSSGTGHSNQPQHF
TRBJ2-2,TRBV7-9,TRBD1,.,TGTGCCAGCAGCTTGAGAGGGGGCCCCACCGGGGAGCTGTTTTTT,CASSLRGGPTGELFF
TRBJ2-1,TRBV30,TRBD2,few,TGTGCCTGGAGGGGGCGGGAGTACGCTGAGTATGAGCAGTTCTTC,CAWRGREYAEYEQFF
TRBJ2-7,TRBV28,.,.,TGTGCCAGCAGTTTATCAGGGGCCGGAGACGAGCAGTACTTC,CASSLSGAGDEQYF
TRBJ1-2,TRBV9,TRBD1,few,TGTGCCAGCAGCGCCTGGGACAGGGCCTGGGGTGGCTACACCTTC,CASSAWDRAWGGYTF
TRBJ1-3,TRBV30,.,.,TGTGCCTGGAGTCGCGGCAGTGTAACCTCTGGAAACACCATATATTTT,CAWSRGSVTSGNTIYF
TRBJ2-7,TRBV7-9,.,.,TGTGCCAGCAGCTCACGGGGGACCCCCTACGAGCAGTACTTC,CASSSRGTPYEQYF
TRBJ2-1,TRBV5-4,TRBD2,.,TGTGCCAGCAGCCTGGAGCGGGAGACATACAATGAGCAGTTCTTC,CASSLERETYNEQFF
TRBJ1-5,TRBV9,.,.,TGTGCCAGCAGCGTAGAGGGGAGGCGCAATCAGCCCCAGCATTTT,CASSVEGRRNQPQHF
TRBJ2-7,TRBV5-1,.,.,TGCGCCAGCAGCCCCGCCTTGGGCAGCCCCTACGAGCAGTACTTC,CASSPALGSPYEQYF
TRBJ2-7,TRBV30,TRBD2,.,TGTGCCTGGAGTGTACTAGCGGGAGGATACGAGCAGTACTTC,CAWSVLAGGYEQYF
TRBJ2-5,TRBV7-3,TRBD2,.,TGTGCCAGCAGCCCCTTAGCGGGGGAGCAAGAGACCCAGTACTTC,CASSPLAGEQETQYF
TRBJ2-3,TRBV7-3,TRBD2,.,TGTGCCAGCAGCTTGGGTAGCGGGGGGACTAGCACAGATACGCAGTATTTT,CASSLGSGGTSTDTQYF
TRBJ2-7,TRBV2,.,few,TGTGCCAGCACCGAACAGGGACCCTACGAGCAGTACTTC,CASTEQGPYEQYF
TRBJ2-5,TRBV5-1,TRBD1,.,TGCGCCAGCAGCTTGGCCGGGACAGGACAAGAGACCCAGTACTTC,CASSLAGTGQETQYF
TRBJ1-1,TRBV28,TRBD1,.,TGTGCCAGCAGTTCCAGCCACGGGACAGGGGGCCGGTACACTGAAGCTTTCTTT,CASSSSHGTGGRYTEAFF
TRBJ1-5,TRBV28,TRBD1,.,TGTGCCAGCAGCCGGGACAGGTATAGCAATCAGCCCCAGCATTTT,CASSRDRYSNQPQHF
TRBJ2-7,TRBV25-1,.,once,TGTGCCAGCAGTGAATGGAGGTACGAGCAGTACTTC,CASSEWRYEQYF
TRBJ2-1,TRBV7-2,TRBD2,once,TGTGCCAGCAGCTTATTCTGGGTTAGCGGGACTCTCCCCTACAATGAGCAGTTCTTC,CASSLFWVSGTLPYNEQFF
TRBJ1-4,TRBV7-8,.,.,TGTGCCAGCAGCTTTAGTCTTAATGAAAAACTGTTTTTT,CASSFSLNEKLFF
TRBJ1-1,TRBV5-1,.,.,TGCGCCAGCAGCTTTGCCCCAGGGGATAACACTGAAGCTTTCTTT,CASSFAPGDNTEAFF
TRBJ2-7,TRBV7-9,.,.,TGTGCCAGCAGCTTCCGACAGGCCTACGAGCAGTACTTC,CASSFRQAYEQYF
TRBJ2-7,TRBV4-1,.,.,TGCGCCAGCAGCCAAGAAAAGGGGATCTACGAGCAGTACTTC,CASSQEKGIYEQYF
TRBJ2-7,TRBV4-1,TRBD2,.,TGCGCCAGCAGCTCCAAGATGTTGGGACTAGCGGGATCTTACGAGCAGTACTTC,CASSSKMLGLAGSYEQYF
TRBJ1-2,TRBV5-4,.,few,TGTGCCAGCAGCGATACAGGGTGTGGCTACACCTTC,CASSDTGCGYTF
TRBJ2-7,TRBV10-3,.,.,TGTGCCATCAGTGATTCTCAGGTGGGCTACGAGCAGTACTTC,CAISDSQVGYEQYF
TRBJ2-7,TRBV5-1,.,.,TGCGCCAGCAGCTTGAGTTCAGGGCCCTACGAGCAGTACTTC,CASSLSSGPYEQYF
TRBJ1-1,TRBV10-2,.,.,TGCGCCAGCAGAAGGTCCCCGAGGGCCACTGAAGCTTTCTTT,CASRRSPRATEAFF